The 22 T cell receptor beta chains below come from one sample, sequenced in a study of regulatory T cells in long-lasting Graves disease. Arm-PCR of CDR3 regions and iRepertoire HTBI primers were used to build TCR beta libraries. Each CDR3 protein gets one entry after TCRdb re-called the multiplex PCR reads with MiXCR. Here the sample spans over 400,000 distinct CDR3 sequences, 14% being singletons. This sample's time point: newly diagnosed GD, antithyroid drugs for less than 3 months. Construction of the TCR library relied on RNA isolated from PBMCs. This sample was also put to use in a study of T cells in Graves' hyperthyroidism and ophthalmopathy.

Sequencing used peripheral blood mononuclear cells (PBMCs), obtained at new diagnosis, from a patient treated with antithyroid drugs. These receptors originate from a woman in her fifties or sixties with Graves disease.

This clonotype was observed at least ten times. As DNA, the CDR3 is TGTGCCAGCTCACGACAGGGCTCAGGCAATCAGCCCCAGCATTTT. It specifies CASSRQGSGNQPQHF. The rearrangement links TRBV18 to TRBJ1-5, with 7 bases lining up with TRBD1. The trim removed 4 bases at V and 2 bases at J, leaving 5 bases unmatched. From germline, CDR1 is KGHSH and CDR2 LQKENI. This CDR3 has 15 amino acids.

Many counts were recorded for this clonotype. V is TRBV28 and J is TRBJ2-5; 11 nucleotides match TRBD1. Germline CDR1 and CDR2: MDHEN and SYDVKM. The ends lost 5 bases at V and 5 bases at J; junction bases unmatched: 10. This CDR3 has 16 residues. In DNA, the CDR3 is TGTGCCAGCAGTATCCTCGGACAGGGGGCGGATGAGACCCAGTACTTC. Residues: CASSILGQGADETQYF.

This clonotype was seen ten or more times. This sequence joins TRBV7-9 and TRBJ2-1, with TRBD2 identical over 8 bases. Trimming removed 2 bases from V and 6 bases from J; junction bases left unmatched: 3. Germline V gene sequence: CDR1 SEHNR, CDR2 FQNEAQ (reference sequence). The CDR3 is 14 residues long. The CDR3 reads CASSLRGLVNEQFF. The CDR3 region has the DNA TGTGCCAGCAGCTTACGGGGACTAGTCAATGAGCAGTTCTTC.

This clonotype was observed a few times. The chain links TRBV7-2 to TRBJ2-2, with 12 bases matching TRBD1. Per germline, CDR1 SGHTA and CDR2 FQGNSA. This CDR3 contains 17 residues. V gave up 5 bases and J gave up 4 bases; unmatched junction bases: 8. The CDR3 sequence is CASSQDRDRGLTGELFF. The CDR3 nucleotides are TGTGCCAGCAGCCAAGATCGGGACAGGGGGCTCACCGGGGAGCTGTTTTTT. Variable domain in full (rest from reference TRBV7-2 and TRBJ2-2): GAGVSQSPSNKVTEKGKDVELRCDPISGHTALYWYRQSLGQGLEFLIYFQGNSAPDKSGLPSDRFSAERTGGSVSTLTIQRTQQEDSAVYLCASSQDRDRGLTGELFFGEGSRLTVL.

This clonotype was found a few times. The V and J genes are TRBV7-9 and TRBJ2-5, with 9 bases lining up with TRBD2. The J segment lost 2 bases and the V segment lost 6 bases, leaving 4 bases of the junction unmatched. The germline gives CDR1 SEHNR, CDR2 FQNEAQ (reference sequence). There are 14 residues in the CDR3. This CDR3 reads CASRRTSDQETQYF. DNA of the CDR3: TGTGCCAGCAGAAGGACTAGCGATCAAGAGACCCAGTACTTC.

J is TRBJ2-7 and V is TRBV10-3; a possible D gene is TRBD1 (6 bases). This CDR3 has 18 amino acids. Germline CDR1 is ENHRY and CDR2 is SYGVKD. Between the trimmed V and J ends, which lost 4 bases and 4 bases, there was a span of 26 bases. CDR3 sequence: CAISAIEGESQGMYEQYF. In nucleotides, the CDR3 is TGTGCCATCAGTGCGATTGAGGGGGAGTCCCAGGGTATGTACGAGCAGTACTTC.

This clonotype was found once. Here the CDR3 omits its conserved ending phenylalanine or tryptophan, so a read error is the likely source. V and J are TRBV9 and TRBJ2-5, with 9 bases fitting TRBD1. CDR3 length: 15 residues. V lost 4 bases to trimming and J lost 2 bases; unmatched junction nucleotides: 6. Germline values: CDR1 SGDLS, CDR2 YYNGEE. CDR3 nucleotide sequence: TGTGCCAGCAGCTCAACAGGACAGGGGCAAGAGACCCAGTACCTC. It encodes CASSSTGQGQETQYL.

This clonotype was seen a few times. This sequence joins TRBV20-1 and TRBJ2-1, with D perhaps matching TRBD2 (6 bases). This CDR3 region has 14 residues. CDR1 and CDR2 (germline): DFQATT, SNEGSKA (reference sequence). Trimming removed 1 base at V and 9 bases at J, with 16 bases between. The CDR3: CSARVPSVVGEQFF. DNA of the CDR3: TGCAGTGCTAGAGTACCTAGCGTGGTGGGTGAGCAGTTCTTC.

This clonotype has just a few counts. The chain couples TRBV10-2 to TRBJ2-7, with TRBD2 identical over 10 bases. Germline assignment: CDR1 WSHSY and CDR2 SAAADI. The J segment lost 2 bases and the V segment lost 7 bases, leaving 11 bases of the junction unmatched. This CDR3 has 16 amino acids. CDR3 nucleotide sequence: TGCGCCAGCACCTACCAAGCTAGCGGGAGACCCTACGAGCAGTACTTC. Encoded protein: CASTYQASGRPYEQYF.

This clonotype has more than one count but fewer than ten. The rearrangement uses TRBV30 and TRBJ2-5; 8 bases align to TRBD2. CDR1 GTSNPN and CDR2 SVGIG come from the germline V gene (reference sequence). This CDR3 is 12 amino acids long. V lost 4 bases, J lost 5 bases, and 3 bases stayed unmatched. DNA for the CDR3: TGTGCCTGGAATAGCGGGGTGGAGACCCAGTACTTC. It specifies CAWNSGVETQYF.

This clonotype was seen at least ten times. V gene TRBV3-1 combines with J gene TRBJ1-1; 8 bases agree with TRBD1. Germline CDR1 reads LGHDT; CDR2 reads YNNKEL (reference sequence). The CDR3 has 15 residues. V lost 4 bases to trimming and J lost 1 base; unmatched junction nucleotides: 5. The CDR3 reads CASSPLDRENTEAFF. Here the CDR3 DNA reads TGTGCCAGCAGCCCCCTGGACAGGGAGAACACTGAAGCTTTCTTT.

This clonotype was counted ten times or more. The chain uses TRBV27 and TRBJ1-5; 7 nucleotides agree with TRBD1. This CDR3 contains 15 residues. Trimming took 7 bases from V and 0 from J; bases not matched to a gene: 6. Per germline, CDR1 MNHEY and CDR2 SMNVEV (reference sequence). CDR3 nucleotides: TGTGCCAGCACCCTCAGGGGGGGTAGCAATCAGCCCCAGCATTTT. This sequence encodes CASTLRGGSNQPQHF.

This sequence joins TRBV12-3 or TRBV12-4 and TRBJ1-6, with 7 bases fitting TRBD1. The V segment lost 3 bases and the J segment 5 bases; nucleotides outside the gene matches: 1. The CDR3 sequence is 14 residues long. The CDR3 bases are TGTGCCAGCAGTTTTGGGACAGATAATTCACCCCTCCACTTT. Protein: CASSFGTDNSPLHF.

This clonotype has at least ten counts. The chain recombines TRBV19 with TRBJ2-3, with 10 bases aligning to TRBD2. The CDR3 is 18 amino acids. V lost 8 bases to trimming and J lost 1 base; unmatched junction nucleotides: 15. Germline CDR1 and CDR2: LNHDA and SQIVND (reference sequence). This CDR3 is CASGPKPSSGSGTDTQYF. CDR3 DNA sequence: TGTGCCAGTGGCCCGAAACCCTCTAGCGGGAGTGGCACAGATACGCAGTATTTT.

This clonotype was observed a handful of times. The chain joins TRBV7-9 to TRBJ2-1; TRBD2 might be the D (6 bases). The length of the CDR3 is 20 residues. V was trimmed by 1 base and J by 6 bases, leaving 28 bases between them. CDR1 and CDR2 from the germline V gene are SEHNR and FQNEAQ (reference sequence). This CDR3 is CASSLVPQAKPGLRGNEQFF. CDR3 in DNA: TGTGCCAGCAGCTTAGTCCCCCAGGCGAAACCGGGACTCCGCGGCAATGAGCAGTTCTTC.

V and J are TRBV5-1 and TRBJ2-7; a weak D match, TRBD2 (5 bases). The CDR3 has 15 amino acids. The ends were cut back, 0 bases at V and 5 bases at J, with 15 bases in the middle. Germline V gives CDR1 SGHRS, CDR2 YFSETQ. DNA for the CDR3: TGCGCCAGCAGCTTGGCCCCTCCTAGCAAAAACGAGCAGTACTTC. Its protein product is CASSLAPPSKNEQYF.

This clonotype occurred many times. This chain uses TRBV7-3 with TRBJ2-1; 11 positions agree with TRBD2. CDR3 length: 16 residues. Germline V gives CDR1 SGHTA, CDR2 FQGTGA. The V and J ends lost 4 bases and 3 bases, in that order; junction bases with no gene match: 5. The CDR3 region has the DNA TGTGCCAGCAGCTCCGGGACTAGCGGAATCTACAATGAGCAGTTCTTC. Encoded protein: CASSSGTSGIYNEQFF.

This clonotype was detected a few times. The V call is TRBV15, the J call TRBJ1-5; TRBD1 is a possible D gene (6 bases). Per germline, CDR1 LNHNV and CDR2 YYDKDF (reference sequence). The CDR3 runs to 15 residues. Trimming stripped 0 bases from V and 3 bases from J, with 9 bases between. This CDR3 is CATSRDRGYNQPQHF. CDR3 sequence (DNA): TGTGCCACCAGCAGAGACAGGGGTTACAATCAGCCCCAGCATTTT.

The J gene is TRBJ2-1, the V gene TRBV13, with 7 bases matching TRBD2. The trim removed 6 bases at V and 8 bases at J, leaving 7 bases unmatched. This CDR3 has 13 amino acids. In germline, CDR1 is PRHDT, CDR2 FYEKMQ (reference sequence). This CDR3 is CASSLREWHEQFF. CDR3 nucleotides: TGTGCCAGCAGTCTGCGGGAGTGGCATGAGCAGTTCTTC.

This clonotype turned up a few times. The chain combines TRBV4-1 with TRBJ1-2, with 11 bases identical to TRBD1. The V gene end was trimmed by 2 bases and the J gene end by 7 bases; junction bases not matched to a gene: 3. Germline lookup yields CDR1 MGHRA and CDR2 YSYEKL. This CDR3 comprises 14 residues. For the CDR3, the DNA is TGCGCCAGCAGCCAACCCGGACAGGGGGCTGGCTACACCTTC. Encoded protein: CASSQPGQGAGYTF.

This clonotype was picked up many times. The chain combines TRBV5-1 with TRBJ2-7; 8 bases agree with TRBD2. Germline V gene sequence: CDR1 SGHRS, CDR2 YFSETQ. V was clipped by 6 bases and J by 7 bases; unmatched bases: 15. The CDR3 extends over 15 amino acids. The CDR3 loop is CASTKVGGRNEEQYF. The CDR3 DNA is TGCGCCAGCACCAAGGTAGGCGGGAGGAATGAAGAGCAGTACTTC.

The sample holds many counts of this clonotype. This chain links TRBV2 with TRBJ2-2, with D unclear. This CDR3 has 15 residues. Germline CDR1 and CDR2: SNHLY and FYNNEI. The V and J ends lost 6 bases and 7 bases respectively, with 18 bases between them. The CDR3 sequence is CASSIHEPNGGELFF. In DNA form, the CDR3 reads TGTGCCAGCAGCATACACGAACCGAACGGCGGGGAGCTGTTTTTT.